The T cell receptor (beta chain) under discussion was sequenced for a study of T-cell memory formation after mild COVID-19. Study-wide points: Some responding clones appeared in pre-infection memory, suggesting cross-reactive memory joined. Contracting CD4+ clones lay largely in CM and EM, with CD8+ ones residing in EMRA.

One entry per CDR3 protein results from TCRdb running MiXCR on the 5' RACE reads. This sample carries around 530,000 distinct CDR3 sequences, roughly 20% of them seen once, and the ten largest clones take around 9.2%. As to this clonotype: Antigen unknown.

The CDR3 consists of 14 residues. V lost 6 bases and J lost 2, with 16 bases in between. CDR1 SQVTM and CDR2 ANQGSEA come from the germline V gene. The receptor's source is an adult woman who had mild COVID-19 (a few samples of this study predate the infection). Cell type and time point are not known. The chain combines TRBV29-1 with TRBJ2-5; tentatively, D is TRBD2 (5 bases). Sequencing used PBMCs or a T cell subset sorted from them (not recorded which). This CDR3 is CSVAPTRAQETQYF. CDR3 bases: TGCAGCGTCGCCCCCACTAGGGCTCAAGAGACCCAGTACTTC.